This entry lists 17 T cell receptor beta chains sequenced from one sample in a study of graft-versus-host responses after intestinal transplantation. This table comes from immunoSEQ multiplex PCR, and its TCRdb copy is limited to in-frame clones, with some not included. Of 43,000 or so clones in the sample, less than 95% were seen once. Specimen: PBMCs, collected more than 310 days after intestinal transplant. These receptors came from a human patient who received an intestinal transplant, so some T cells may come from the graft donor.

The chain joins TRBV30 to TRBJ2-7; 7 positions match TRBD2. This CDR3 has 12 amino acids. CDR1 and CDR2 (germline): GTSNPN, SVGIG (reference sequence). Trimming removed 4 bases from V and 2 bases from J; junction bases left unmatched: 2. CDR3 DNA: TGTGCCTGGACTAGCGGAACCTACGAGCAGTACTTC. Its translation is CAWTSGTYEQYF. The whole variable domain, remainder taken from reference TRBV30 and TRBJ2-7, is SQTIHQWPATLVQPVGSPLSLECTVEGTSNPNLYWYRQAAGRGLQLLFYSVGIGQISSEVPQNLSASRPQDRQFILSSKKLLLSDSGFYLCAWTSGTYEQYFGPGTRLTVT.

This rearrangement joins TRBV7-3 to TRBJ2-3; no reliable D call. V was shortened by 2 bases and J by 6 bases, with 9 bases between the two germline ends. This CDR3 region has 13 residues. Germline V gives CDR1 SGHTA, CDR2 FQGTGA. The CDR3 DNA sequence: TGTGCCAGCAGCTTAGCCGTTAGTGATACGCAGTATTTT. Its translation: CASSLAVSDTQYF.

The chain joins TRBV7-9 to TRBJ2-5; D not certain. The J call may not be correct, given that the DNA end is closer to TRBJ2-7. The CDR3 loop spans 14 amino acids. CDR1 and CDR2 from the germline V gene are SEHNR and FQNEAQ (reference sequence). The CDR3 sequence: CASSFSVVSYEQYF. The CDR3 DNA is TGTGCCAGCAGCTTCTCTGTTGTATCCTACGAGCAGTACTTC.

The chain employs TRBV18 and TRBJ2-7; 9 bases are a match to TRBD1. V lost 6 bases and J lost 4; bases outside the gene matches: 7. Looked up from germline, CDR1 is KGHSH and CDR2 is LQKENI. The CDR3 contains 14 residues. CDR3 sequence reads: CASSGQDRGYEQYF. CDR3 nucleotides: TGTGCCAGCTCCGGCCAGGACAGGGGATACGAGCAGTACTTC.

The rearrangement joins TRBV29-1 to TRBJ2-7; 8 bases line up with TRBD1. Germline values: CDR1 SQVTM, CDR2 ANQGSEA. Trimming cost V 3 bases and J 3 bases; bases outside gene matches: 10. This CDR3 comprises 15 residues. DNA for the CDR3: TGCAGCGTTGAGATCCCGGGACAGGAAAACTACGAGCAGTACTTC. Its translation: CSVEIPGQENYEQYF.

V and J are TRBV6-5 and TRBJ1-5; D gene uncertain. The V gene's germline CDR1 is MNHEY and CDR2 SVGAGI. This CDR3 region has 13 residues. V shed 11 bases and J shed 2 bases, with 13 bases lying between them. The CDR3 reads CAVGLLGNQPQHF. CDR3 DNA sequence: TGTGCCGTCGGGTTATTGGGCAATCAGCCCCAGCATTTT.

The DNA for the CDR3 is TGTGCCAGCAGTTTAATATACGAGCAGTACTTC. This codes for CASSLIYEQYF. V and J are TRBV28 and TRBJ2-7; D is undetermined. The CDR3 is made up of 11 amino acids. Germline CDR1 and CDR2: MDHEN and SYDVKM. V dropped 2 bases and J dropped 4 bases, with 3 bases sitting between them.

The chain combines TRBV10-3 with TRBJ2-2, with D tentatively TRBD2 (5 bases). The V end lost 4 bases, the J end lost 4 bases, and 10 bases lay between the germline ends. The length of the CDR3 is 14 residues. Germline assignment: CDR1 ENHRY and CDR2 SYGVKD. This chain's CDR3 is CAISGWRSTGELFF. Written as DNA, the CDR3 is TGTGCCATCAGTGGATGGAGGAGCACCGGGGAGCTGTTTTTT.

V and J are TRBV7-6 and TRBJ2-6, with TRBD2 matching 7 bases. Losses at the gene ends were 5 bases for V and 0 bases for J; bases not matched to a gene: 13. The CDR3 consists of 19 residues. Germline assignment: CDR1 SGHVS and CDR2 FNYEAQ. CDR3 bases: TGTGCCAGCAGCCCCTGGGAGGGGCGGTTTAGCTCTGGGGCCAACGTCCTGACTTTC. This encodes CASSPWEGRFSSGANVLTF.

Notes on this clone: The junction differs from germline at one of its ends, possibly a read error. The chain joins TRBV27 to TRBJ2-5, with D unresolved. Matching the DNA end better, TRBJ2-7 makes the J call doubtful. CDR3 size: 13 residues. The V gene's germline CDR1 is MNHEY and CDR2 SMNVEV (reference sequence). CDR3 nucleotide sequence: TGTGCCAACAGTTTCAAGGGTAGGTACGAGCAGTACTTC. Protein: CANSFKGRYEQYF.

The chain carries TRBV7-3 and TRBJ2-1; 10 bases match TRBD2. After removal of 8 bases from V and 6 bases from J, the junction contained 16 bases not matched to a gene. The germline V gene has CDR1 SGHTA and CDR2 FQGTGA. The length of the CDR3 is 17 residues. The CDR3 region is CASSIGPSGSLTNEQFF. The CDR3 DNA sequence: TGTGCCAGCTCTATAGGGCCTAGCGGGAGTTTAACCAATGAGCAGTTCTTC.

This chain joins TRBV15 and TRBJ1-1; TRBD1 agrees at 7 bases. V gave up 1 base and J gave up 11 bases; unmatched junction bases: 13. This CDR3 has 15 amino acids. Germline CDR1 LNHNV, CDR2 YYDKDF (reference sequence). The CDR3 loop is CATSRVLTGWKKAFF. Here the CDR3 DNA reads TGTGCCACCAGCAGAGTACTGACAGGGTGGAAGAAGGCTTTCTTT.

V and J are TRBV5-1 and TRBJ1-6; a weak D match, TRBD1 (6 bases). Germline V gives CDR1 SGHRS, CDR2 YFSETQ. CDR3 length equals 14 residues. Trimming took off 4 bases at V and 8 bases at J, with 13 bases between the two ends. The CDR3 DNA reads as TGCGCCAGCAGCAGAGGGGGGCGGGATTCACCCCTCCACTTT. It yields the protein CASSRGGRDSPLHF. The full variable domain, with the rest looked up from reference TRBV5-1 and TRBJ1-6, is KAGVTQTPRYLIKTRGQQVTLSCSPISGHRSVSWYQQTPGQGLQFLFEYFSETQRNKGNFPGRFSGRQFSNSRSEMNVSTLELGDSALYLCASSRGGRDSPLHFGNGTRLTVT.

This clone was recorded once. This chain connects TRBV29-1 to TRBJ2-7; D may be TRBD1 (7 bases). Trimming shortened V by 4 bases and J by 2 bases, and 9 bases separated the two germline ends. The CDR3 sequence is 12 residues long. Germline CDR1 is SQVTM and CDR2 is ANQGSEA. CDR3 coding DNA: TGCAGCGTTGGGAGGGGGCCCTACGAGCAGTACTTC. Amino acid sequence: CSVGRGPYEQYF.

The V gene is TRBV28, the J gene TRBJ2-7; D is uncertain. The V gene lost 2 bases and the J gene lost 2 bases, with 7 bases spanning the gap. The germline V gene encodes CDR1 MDHEN and CDR2 SYDVKM. This CDR3 has 13 residues. CDR3 protein: CASSLTDPYEQYF. The CDR3 bases are TGTGCCAGCAGTTTAACAGATCCCTACGAGCAGTACTTC.

This chain connects TRBV19 to TRBJ2-3; 7 positions match TRBD1. The CDR3 length is 14 residues. CDR1 LNHDA and CDR2 SQIVND come from the germline V gene (reference sequence). J gave up 4 bases and V 6 bases, and 7 bases lay outside the gene matches. Written as DNA, the CDR3 is TGTGCCAGTAGCCGACAGGGAAGGGCAGATACGCAGTATTTT. This codes for CASSRQGRADTQYF. The whole variable domain, filled in from reference TRBV19 and TRBJ2-3, reads DGGITQSPKYLFRKEGQNVTLSCEQNLNHDAMYWYRQDPGQGLRLIYYSQIVNDFQKGDIAEGYSVSREKKESFPLTVTSAQKNPTAFYLCASSRQGRADTQYFGPGTRLTVL.

This rearrangement joins TRBV13 to TRBJ2-7; unclear D gene. The V end lost 4 bases, the J end lost 2 bases, and 3 bases lay between the germline ends. The germline gives CDR1 PRHDT, CDR2 FYEKMQ (reference sequence). This CDR3 contains 11 residues. The CDR3 bases are TGTGCCAGCAGCTCCACCTACGAGCAGTACTTC. Protein product: CASSSTYEQYF.